These 22 T cell receptor beta chains came from one sample sequenced in a study of blood T cells in healthy people across ages. A sample-barcoded 5' primer and a J-beta primer mix were used in a second PCR of about 7 to 12 cycles. A single record per CDR3 protein comes from TCRdb applying MiXCR to the 5' RACE reads. Among about 730,000 distinct CDR3 sequences, roughly 44% were seen once, and the ten largest hold 20%. The sequenced material came from blood. The receptors were gathered from a woman aged 55-69 years in good health.

The chain combines TRBV13 with TRBJ2-7; maybe TRBD2 (5 bases). With the DNA end fitting TRBJ2-5 better, the J assignment may be wrong. Germline CDR1 reads PRHDT; CDR2 reads FYEKMQ (reference sequence). The length of the CDR3 is 14 residues. CDR3 residues: CASSLTGGLRTQYF. For the CDR3, the DNA is TGTGCCAGCAGCTTAACCGGCGGACTCAGGACCCAGTACTTC.

The chain is built from TRBV14 and TRBJ1-2, with D uncertain. The CDR3 extends over 14 amino acids. Germline V gene lookup returns CDR1 SGHDN and CDR2 FVKESK. The V end was cut by 2 bases, the J end by 4 bases, with 11 bases between. CDR3 loop: CASSQLPVSYGYTF. DNA for the CDR3: TGTGCCAGCAGCCAACTACCAGTGTCCTATGGCTACACCTTC.

There are a few counts of this clonotype. The CDR3 coding sequence is TGTGCCAGCTCACCCCGGGACAGGGACCACGAGCAGTTCTTC. It yields the protein CASSPRDRDHEQFF. The chain has TRBV18 and TRBJ2-1; TRBD1 matches 9 bases. The CDR3 has 14 amino acids. V lost 3 bases to trimming and J lost 10 bases; unmatched junction nucleotides: 7. The germline CDR1 and CDR2 sequences are KGHSH and LQKENI.

Notes on this clonotype: The junction departs from the called germline gene at one end, perhaps through a read error. The rearrangement joins TRBV12-3 or TRBV12-4 to TRBJ2-3; 11 bases line up with TRBD2. This CDR3 spans 16 amino acids. The CDR3, as DNA: TGTGCCAGCAGTCGAACTAGCGGGAGAGGAATAGATGCGCAGTATTTT. It codes for CASSRTSGRGIDAQYF.

The rearrangement joins TRBV7-9 to TRBJ2-5, with a weak D call TRBD1 (5 bases). V was cut by 1 base and J by 13 bases, with 31 bases left in between. CDR3 size: 18 residues. Germline V lookup: CDR1 SEHNR, CDR2 FQNEAQ (reference sequence). The DNA of the CDR3 is TGTGCCAGCAGCTTAGGAGCTGACAGTTTAATAGAAGTCAATGAGCGGTACTTC. This translates into CASSLGADSLIEVNERYF.

CDR3 sequence: CASSAPGQGFQTPHF. DNA for the CDR3: TGTGCCAGCAGTGCTCCGGGACAGGGTTTTCAAACCCCCCACTTT. The J gene is TRBJ1-6, the V gene TRBV6-1; 9 bases are shared with TRBD1. The V gene end was trimmed by 4 bases and the J gene end by 18 bases; junction bases not matched to a gene: 16. Looked up from germline, CDR1 is MNHNS and CDR2 is SASEGT. The CDR3 covers 15 residues.

The chain has TRBV20-1 and TRBJ1-2, with TRBD1 as a possible D gene (6 bases). The length of the CDR3 is 15 residues. The V and J ends lost 3 bases and 1 base respectively, with 15 bases between them. Germline assignment: CDR1 DFQATT and CDR2 SNEGSKA (reference sequence). CDR3 sequence reads: CSARGAELNNYGYTF. The CDR3 coding sequence is TGCAGTGCTAGGGGGGCCGAATTGAATAACTATGGCTACACCTTC.

This clonotype has a handful of counts. The chain has TRBV10-3 and TRBJ2-3, with 9 bases aligning to TRBD2. From germline, CDR1 is ENHRY and CDR2 SYGVKD. Unmatched junction bases numbered 4, after V lost 6 bases and J lost 0 bases. This CDR3 is 15 amino acids long. CDR3: CAISPSGTSTDTQYF. In DNA form, the CDR3 reads TGTGCCATCAGCCCTAGCGGGACTAGCACAGATACGCAGTATTTT.

This clonotype was picked up a small number of times. J is TRBJ2-5 and V is TRBV7-3; no reliable D call. The end of the DNA fits TRBJ2-7 better, so the J call may be wrong. Germline V CDR1 and CDR2: SGHTA, FQGTGA. The CDR3 sequence is 14 residues long. The CDR3 nucleotides are TGTGCCAGCAGCTTAGAGGAACTCTGGTACGAGCAGTACTTC. Protein product: CASSLEELWYEQYF.

This clonotype was seen only a few times. This chain links TRBV7-3 with TRBJ2-3; D gene ambiguous. Germline V lookup: CDR1 SGHTA, CDR2 FQGTGA. V lost 2 bases and J lost 2, with 17 bases in between. The CDR3 is 17 amino acids. The DNA of the CDR3 is TGTGCCAGCAGCTTATGGTTTATGGCGGAGATCACAGATACGCAGTATTTT. Its protein is CASSLWFMAEITDTQYF.

This clonotype occurred a few times. The CDR3 DNA follows: TGTGCCAGCTCCACAGGCGGGTTCAATGAGCAGTTCTTC. The encoded protein is CASSTGGFNEQFF. The rearrangement links TRBV7-3 to TRBJ2-1; perhaps D is TRBD1 or TRBD2 (5 bases each). Trimming took off 8 bases at V and 6 bases at J, with 14 bases between the two ends. CDR1 and CDR2 from the germline V gene are SGHTA and FQGTGA. The CDR3 length is 13 residues.

The CDR3 is CSVRTGQGLMHNEKLFF. The DNA for the CDR3 is TGCAGCGTGAGGACCGGACAGGGCCTTATGCACAATGAAAAACTGTTTTTT. The gene calls are TRBV29-1 and TRBJ1-4; 8 positions agree with TRBD1. CDR1 and CDR2 (germline): SQVTM, ANQGSEA. V shed 6 bases, J shed 5 bases, and the junction held 17 bases outside the gene matches. The CDR3 contains 17 residues.

This clonotype was observed a few times. The chain carries TRBV9 and TRBJ2-6, with 9 bases lining up with TRBD1. The CDR3 consists of 18 residues. Germline-derived CDR1 and CDR2 are SGDLS and YYNGEE. Trimming at V came to 3 bases and at J to 0 bases, leaving 7 bases not matched to a gene. The CDR3 protein is CASSATGQGASGANVLTF. The CDR3 bases are TGTGCCAGCAGCGCAACGGGACAGGGCGCCTCTGGGGCCAACGTCCTGACTTTC.

CDR3 bases: TGCGCCAGCATAGGAGAAGGTAGCCTCTACAATGAGCAGTTCTTC. Translated: CASIGEGSLYNEQFF. The chain joins TRBV5-1 to TRBJ2-1, with D unresolved. V was cut by 6 bases and J by 3 bases, with 16 bases left in between. Germline assignment: CDR1 SGHRS and CDR2 YFSETQ. The CDR3 has 15 residues.

This clonotype was picked up a small number of times. V usage is TRBV3-1 and J usage is TRBJ1-5; D may be TRBD1 (6 bases). The CDR3 sequence is 16 residues long. Germline CDR1 is LGHDT and CDR2 is YNNKEL (reference sequence). Between the trimmed V and J ends, which lost 2 bases and 2 bases, there was a span of 13 bases. The CDR3 spells CASSQKGTSGNQPQHF. The CDR3 DNA is TGTGCCAGCAGCCAAAAGGGGACATCAGGCAATCAGCCCCAGCATTTT.

The chain carries TRBV3-1 and TRBJ1-2; the match to TRBD1 covers 7 bases. Losses at the gene ends were 2 bases for V and 7 bases for J; bases not matched to a gene: 7. The CDR3 covers 14 residues. Germline V gene data show CDR1 as LGHDT and CDR2 as YNNKEL (reference sequence). The CDR3 sequence is CASSQRDRRGGYTF. DNA for the CDR3: TGTGCCAGCAGCCAAAGGGACAGAAGGGGTGGCTACACCTTC.

The chain is built from TRBV18 and TRBJ1-6, with no clear D. Trimming cost V 0 bases and J 7 bases, with 13 bases left between them. The germline V gene encodes CDR1 KGHSH and CDR2 LQKENI. The CDR3 extends over 16 amino acids. CDR3 sequence (DNA): TGTGCCAGCTCACCACCGTCCAGTGGGTTAAATTCACCCCTCCACTTT. Its protein is CASSPPSSGLNSPLHF. Full variable domain (rest looked up from reference TRBV18 and TRBJ1-6): NAGVMQNPRHLVRRRGQEARLRCSPMKGHSHVYWYRQLPEEGLKFMVYLQKENIIDESGMPKERFSAEFPKEGPSILRIQQVVRGDSAAYFCASSPPSSGLNSPLHFGNGTRLTVT.

V usage is TRBV7-8 and J usage is TRBJ2-7, with D uncertain. The V and J ends lost 1 base and 2 bases respectively, with 9 bases between them. CDR1 is SGHVS, CDR2 FQNEAQ, per germline. This CDR3 spans 14 amino acids. The CDR3 bases are TGTGCCAGCAGCTTAGTAGGCAGAGCCTACGAGCAGTACTTC. It translates to CASSLVGRAYEQYF. Full variable domain (outside the CDR3, taken from reference TRBV7-8 and TRBJ2-7): GAGVSQSPRYKVAKRGQDVALRCDPISGHVSLFWYQQALGQGPEFLTYFQNEAQLDKSGLPSDRFFAERPEGSVSTLKIQRTQQEDSAVYLCASSLVGRAYEQYFGPGTRLTVT.

This clonotype was counted at least ten times. The chain employs TRBV29-1 and TRBJ2-7; no clear D. The CDR3 has 13 amino acids. V was pared by 0 bases and J by 3 bases, with 9 bases between. Germline V gene data show CDR1 as SQVTM and CDR2 as ANQGSEA. The CDR3: CSVEELSGYEQYF. The CDR3 coding sequence is TGCAGCGTTGAAGAGCTCTCGGGCTACGAGCAGTACTTC.

The gene calls are TRBV20-1 and TRBJ2-3, with D maybe TRBD2 (5 bases). The CDR3 covers 14 residues. CDR1 and CDR2 (germline): DFQATT, SNEGSKA (reference sequence). The V end lost 4 bases, the J end lost 0 bases, and 11 bases lay between the germline ends. The CDR3 sequence: CSATDSLSTDTQYF. The DNA for the CDR3 is TGCAGTGCTACGGACTCTTTGAGCACAGATACGCAGTATTTT.

V usage is TRBV6-6 and J usage is TRBJ2-3, with 13 positions matching TRBD2. The CDR3 length is 16 residues. Trimming at V came to 2 bases and at J to 3 bases, leaving 2 bases not matched to a gene. Germline CDR1 and CDR2: MNHNY and SVGAGI (reference sequence). The CDR3 sequence: CASSYRTSGRTDTQYF. CDR3 nucleotide sequence: TGTGCCAGCAGTTACCGGACTAGCGGGAGAACAGATACGCAGTATTTT.

This clonotype showed up just a few times. V usage is TRBV7-3 and J usage is TRBJ2-7, with D possibly matching TRBD2 (6 bases). The V end lost 2 bases, the J end lost 2 bases, and 13 bases lay between the germline ends. The CDR3 has 15 amino acids. Germline V lookup: CDR1 SGHTA, CDR2 FQGTGA. Written as DNA, the CDR3 is TGTGCCAGCAGCTTAGGGGGGACGGCCCCCTACGAGCAGTACTTC. Translation: CASSLGGTAPYEQYF.